This passage covers 16 T cell receptor beta chains from one sample sequenced in a study of T cells in Graves' hyperthyroidism and ophthalmopathy. Amplified TCR beta CDR3 regions came from RNA transcripts. HTBI primers were employed in a first-round RT-PCR of the TCR CDR3. TCRdb reanalysed the multiplex PCR reads using MiXCR and keeps one entry per CDR3 protein. The sample holds about 270,000 distinct CDR3 sequences, over 20% seen once. The source material was blood. Receptor source: a man younger than 40 with Graves' ophthalmopathy.

The V call is TRBV20-1, the J call TRBJ1-5, with D possibly being TRBD1 (5 bases). Trimming shortened V by 3 bases and J by 4 bases, and 13 bases separated the two germline ends. Germline assignment: CDR1 DFQATT and CDR2 SNEGSKA (reference sequence). The CDR3 has 14 residues. In DNA form, the CDR3 reads TGCAGTGCTAGGGCAGACAGTGGAAATCAGCCCCAGCATTTT. Translated, it gives CSARADSGNQPQHF.

This clonotype was detected ten times or more. The CDR3 sequence: CASFPEGSNTGELFF. As DNA, the CDR3 is TGTGCCAGCTTTCCCGAGGGATCGAACACCGGGGAGCTGTTTTTT. The chain carries TRBV7-9 and TRBJ2-2, with D maybe TRBD2 (5 bases). Germline-derived CDR1 and CDR2 are SEHNR and FQNEAQ (reference sequence). This CDR3 contains 15 residues. V was shortened by 8 bases and J by 0 bases, with 13 bases between the two germline ends.

The V and J genes are TRBV27 and TRBJ2-6; the D gene is possibly TRBD1 (6 bases). This CDR3 is built from 20 residues. Germline CDR1 reads MNHEY; CDR2 reads SMNVEV (reference sequence). V shed 3 bases and J shed 2 bases, with 23 bases lying between them. CDR3 in amino acids: CASSFLGLGLGAPGANVLTF. The CDR3 nucleotides read TGTGCCAGCAGTTTTTTGGGTCTAGGATTGGGGGCGCCTGGGGCCAACGTCCTGACTTTC.

Regarding this clonotype: As the CDR3 is not closed by the conserved phenylalanine or tryptophan, this likely results from a read error. This chain connects TRBV9 to TRBJ2-7; D ambiguous. There are 14 residues in the CDR3. The germline gives CDR1 SGDLS, CDR2 YYNGEE. V gave up 4 bases and J gave up 3 bases, with 14 bases separating them. CDR3 DNA: TGTGCCAGCAGCCTCGCGCCCACCGGCTACGAGCAGTACTTG. Residues: CASSLAPTGYEQYL.

This chain connects TRBV2 to TRBJ2-7; D unresolved. The ends were cut back, 4 bases at V and 2 bases at J, with 12 bases in the middle. CDR1 is SNHLY and CDR2 is FYNNEI in the germline V gene. The CDR3 has 14 residues. The DNA for the CDR3 is TGTGCCAGCAGTGCTTGGAAGAAGCCCTACGAGCAGTACTTC. It codes for CASSAWKKPYEQYF.

As to this clonotype: Being one base from a much bigger clone, this may be a read error. The chain joins TRBV2 to TRBJ2-7; no clear D gene. Germline V gene lookup returns CDR1 SNHLY and CDR2 FYNNEI. V was cut by 3 bases and J by 8 bases, with 20 bases left in between. The CDR3 loop spans 15 amino acids. The CDR3 spells CASSDAEIDSTKQYF. Written as DNA, the CDR3 is TGTGCCAGCAGTGACGCGGAGATAGATTCTACGAAGCAGTACTTC.

This clonotype was counted ten times or more. The CDR3, as DNA: TGTGCCAGCAGCCGGCTCATTGAGGGGACGCAGTATTTT. Translated: CASSRLIEGTQYF. The chain has TRBV3-1 and TRBJ2-3; D possibly matches TRBD1 or TRBD2 (5 bases each). Germline V CDR1 and CDR2: LGHDT, YNNKEL (reference sequence). V lost 4 bases, J lost 9 bases, and 14 bases lay in between. The CDR3 is 13 residues long.

The chain recombines TRBV5-4 with TRBJ2-1; 8 nucleotides align to TRBD2. The CDR3 totals 16 residues. With V trimmed by 4 bases and J by 4 bases, 10 bases remained unmatched. Per the germline V gene, CDR1 is SGHNT and CDR2 is YYREEE (reference sequence). Here the CDR3 reads CASSGKTSGAYNEQFF. In DNA, the CDR3 is TGTGCCAGCAGCGGGAAAACTAGCGGAGCTTACAATGAGCAGTTCTTC. The variable domain in full, with the rest retrieved from reference TRBV5-4 and TRBJ2-1, is ETGVTQSPTHLIKTRGQQVTLRCSSQSGHNTVSWYQQALGQGPQFIFQYYREEENGRGNFPPRFSGLQFPNYSSELNVNALELDDSALYLCASSGKTSGAYNEQFFGPGTRLTVL.

This chain connects TRBV15 to TRBJ2-1, with D possibly being TRBD1 (6 bases). The CDR3 spans 15 residues. Deletions cut 6 bases from V and 9 bases from J, with 21 bases between. In germline, CDR1 is LNHNV, CDR2 YYDKDF (reference sequence). DNA of the CDR3: TGTGCCACCAGGCGTCCGGGCGTAGTAGGGGGTGAGCAGTTCTTC. It specifies CATRRPGVVGGEQFF.

This clonotype came up a few times. The chain employs TRBV24-1 and TRBJ2-2; D unclear. The CDR3 consists of 13 residues. Between the trimmed V and J ends, which lost 5 bases and 1 base, there was a span of 4 bases. The germline gives CDR1 KGHDR, CDR2 SFDVKD. The CDR3 nucleotides read TGTGCCACCAGTGCCAAGAACACCGGGGAGCTGTTTTTT. This translates into CATSAKNTGELFF.

This clonotype has only a few counts. The chain has TRBV19 and TRBJ2-6; D is unresolved. The CDR3 length is 16 residues. The germline gives CDR1 LNHDA, CDR2 SQIVND (reference sequence). The V gene lost 3 bases and the J gene lost 0 bases, with 9 bases spanning the gap. In nucleotides, the CDR3 is TGTGCCAGTAGTATCAGGACGGTCTCTGGGGCCAACGTCCTGACTTTC. It encodes CASSIRTVSGANVLTF.

There are many counts of this clonotype. The J gene is TRBJ1-1, the V gene TRBV27, with a tentative D call TRBD1 (5 bases). Trimming cost V 0 bases and J 5 bases, with 13 bases left between them. Germline V lookup: CDR1 MNHEY, CDR2 SMNVEV (reference sequence). The CDR3 runs to 15 residues. CDR3 in amino acids: CASSLSYGAKTEAFF. The CDR3 nucleotides read TGTGCCAGCAGTTTATCGTACGGGGCGAAGACTGAAGCTTTCTTT.

This clonotype was seen a handful of times. V gene TRBV20-1 combines with J gene TRBJ2-2, with 8 bases lining up with TRBD1. V gave up 2 bases and J gave up 6 bases; unmatched junction bases: 5. CDR1 is DFQATT, CDR2 SNEGSKA, per germline (reference sequence). The CDR3 totals 14 residues. CDR3 in DNA: TGCAGTGCTAGACAGGACAGGGCCCCCGGGGAGCTGTTTTTT. Translated: CSARQDRAPGELFF.

The rearrangement uses TRBV20-1 and TRBJ1-5; 8 nucleotides agree with TRBD1. V lost 6 bases to trimming and J lost 3 bases; unmatched junction nucleotides: 13. Per the germline V gene, CDR1 is DFQATT and CDR2 is SNEGSKA (reference sequence). There are 16 residues in the CDR3. The CDR3: CSALIPGQAFNQPQHF. DNA of the CDR3: TGCAGTGCGCTGATCCCGGGACAGGCTTTCAATCAGCCCCAGCATTTT.

The chain uses TRBV30 and TRBJ2-1, with D hard to call. Germline lookup yields CDR1 GTSNPN and CDR2 SVGIG (reference sequence). Between the trimmed V and J ends, which lost 1 base and 5 bases, there was a span of 12 bases. The CDR3 totals 14 residues. The CDR3 region has the DNA TGTGCCTGGAGTGCCAGAGAGGTAAACAATGAGCAGTTCTTC. Its protein product is CAWSAREVNNEQFF.

The chain joins TRBV6-2 or TRBV6-3 to TRBJ2-3; D possibly uses TRBD1 or TRBD2 (5 bases each). CDR1 and CDR2 (germline): MNHEY, SVGEGT. The CDR3 consists of 16 residues. Trimming pared 2 bases from V and 1 base from J, leaving 13 bases between. The DNA of the CDR3 is TGTGCCAGCAGTTACGGGGCAGCGGTTGGCACAGATACGCAGTATTTT. It encodes CASSYGAAVGTDTQYF.